The rows below give T cell receptor beta chains drawn from one sample of a study of regulatory T cells in long-lasting Graves disease. A single record per CDR3 protein comes from TCRdb applying MiXCR to the multiplex PCR reads. The sample includes over 300,000 distinct CDR3 sequences, around 15% of them seen just once. This material consisted of peripheral blood mononuclear cells (PBMCs), taken at new diagnosis, from a patient treated with antithyroid drugs. The receptor set was obtained from a female donor with Graves disease. Each CDR3 is given with its conserved first and last residue. The order of the fields is clone size, D gene, J gene, V gene, CDR3 DNA, CDR3 protein. A D gene is named only where the DNA matches it firmly. The size field is filled for only some rows; it gives once, few, many or a size class.

size: many; D: -; J: TRBJ2-7; V: TRBV28; DNA: TGTGCCAGCAGTTTTTTAAGAGGGGAGTTGAGCGAGCAGTACTTC; CDR3: CASSFLRGELSEQYF
size: -; D: -; J: TRBJ1-1; V: TRBV19; DNA: TGTGCCAGTAGTTGGGAATCCTCCATGAACACTGAAGCTTTCTTT; CDR3: CASSWESSMNTEAFF
size: few; D: -; J: TRBJ1-2; V: TRBV19; DNA: TGTGCCAGTAGTTGGTCCAGGGACCCTAACTATGGCTACACCTTC; CDR3: CASSWSRDPNYGYTF
size: many; D: -; J: TRBJ2-5; V: TRBV15; DNA: TGTGCCACCAGCAGAGATCAGCAAGAGACCCAGTACTTC; CDR3: CATSRDQQETQYF
size: -; D: TRBD1; J: TRBJ2-7; V: TRBV9; DNA: TGTGCCAGCAGCGGGTATGGACAGGGGGCGAGGGAGCAGTACTTC; CDR3: CASSGYGQGAREQYF
size: -; D: -; J: TRBJ1-4; V: TRBV19; DNA: TGTGCCAGTAGTATCGCCAGGGGTTTGACGGAAAAACTGTTTTTT; CDR3: CASSIARGLTEKLFF
size: many; D: -; J: TRBJ2-1; V: TRBV7-9; DNA: TGTGCCAGCAGCTTAGTATTTGGGTTGGCGGACAATGAGCAGTTCTTC; CDR3: CASSLVFGLADNEQFF
size: -; D: -; J: TRBJ2-1; V: TRBV5-6; DNA: TGTGCCAGCAGCTTGGTTTACAGGCCCAATGAGCAGTTCTTC; CDR3: CASSLVYRPNEQFF
size: -; D: TRBD2; J: TRBJ2-5; V: TRBV29-1; DNA: TGCAGCGGACGCACTAGCGGGGGAGAGACCCAGTACTTC; CDR3: CSGRTSGGETQYF
size: -; D: -; J: TRBJ2-2; V: TRBV20-1; DNA: TGCAGTGCTAGAGAGAGGCGACGGACCACCGGGGAGCTGTTTTTT; CDR3: CSARERRRTTGELFF
size: few; D: -; J: TRBJ2-1; V: TRBV6-1; DNA: TGTGCCAGCAGGCCCAACGACGGCAATGAGCAGTTCTTC; CDR3: CASRPNDGNEQFF
size: many; D: -; J: TRBJ2-3; V: TRBV20-1; DNA: TGCAGTGCTCCCCCTGGGCAGTCCACAGATACGCAGTATTTT; CDR3: CSAPPGQSTDTQYF
size: few; D: TRBD2; J: TRBJ2-2; V: TRBV19; DNA: TGTGCCAGTACCGGACTAGCTCACATCCCCGGGGAGCTGTTTTTT; CDR3: CASTGLAHIPGELFF
size: many; D: -; J: TRBJ1-6; V: TRBV24-1; DNA: TGTGCCACCAGTGATAACGGACCGAATAATTCACCCCTCCACTTT; CDR3: CATSDNGPNNSPLHF
size: many; D: -; J: TRBJ1-4; V: TRBV27; DNA: TGTGCCAGCAGTTTATTGTCACAGGGTGGGACTAATGAAAAACTGTTTTTT; CDR3: CASSLLSQGGTNEKLFF
size: once; D: -; J: TRBJ2-1; V: TRBV4-3; DNA: TGCGCCAGCAGCCAAACCGGGACCAGAAACAATGAGCAGTTCTTC; CDR3: CASSQTGTRNNEQFF
size: few; D: -; J: TRBJ2-1; V: TRBV4-1; DNA: TGCGCCAGCAGCCAAGAGGGGGGGCCCCTTAAGTGGAATGAGCAGTTCTTC; CDR3: CASSQEGGPLKWNEQFF
size: many; D: TRBD1; J: TRBJ1-1; V: TRBV6-1; DNA: TGTGCCAGCAGTCCTCCCGGACAGGGCCCAACAGTTAACACTGAAGCTTTCTTT; CDR3: CASSPPGQGPTVNTEAFF
size: many; D: -; J: TRBJ2-3; V: TRBV10-1; DNA: TGCGCCAGCAGTCGGGAGTCCGGCACAGATACGCAGTATTTT; CDR3: CASSRESGTDTQYF
size: -; D: TRBD2; J: TRBJ2-5; V: TRBV5-1; DNA: TGCGCCAGCAGCTTACTAGCGGGAGGGCCGGGAGAGACCCAGTACTTC; CDR3: CASSLLAGGPGETQYF
size: few; D: TRBD2; J: TRBJ2-2; V: TRBV28; DNA: TGTGCCAGCAAGGGGACTAGCGGTTCCGGGGAGCTGTTTTTT; CDR3: CASKGTSGSGELFF
size: -; D: TRBD1; J: TRBJ1-5; V: TRBV27; DNA: TGTGCCAGCAGCAATTTCCGGGACAGGGGGGAATGGCAGCCCCAGCATTTT; CDR3: CASSNFRDRGEWQPQHF